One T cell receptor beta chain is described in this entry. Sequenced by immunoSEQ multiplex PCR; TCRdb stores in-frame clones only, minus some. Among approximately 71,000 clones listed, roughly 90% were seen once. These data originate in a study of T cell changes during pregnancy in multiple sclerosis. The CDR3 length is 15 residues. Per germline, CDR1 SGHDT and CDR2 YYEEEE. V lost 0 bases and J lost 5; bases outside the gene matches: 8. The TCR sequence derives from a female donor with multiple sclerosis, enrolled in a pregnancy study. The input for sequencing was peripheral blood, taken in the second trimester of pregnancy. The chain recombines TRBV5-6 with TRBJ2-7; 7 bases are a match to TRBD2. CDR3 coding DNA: TGTGCCAGCAGCTTGGGGCGGACTAGGACCAACGAGCAGTACTTC. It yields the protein CASSLGRTRTNEQYF.